This entry concerns a single T cell receptor (beta chain). The study assigned cohorts using participant-reported clinical history. A COVID-19 case had been met by exposed participants during the 2 weeks before study entry. This CDR3 region has 15 residues. Germline-derived CDR1 and CDR2 are SGHNT and YYREEE (reference sequence). V gave up 2 bases and J gave up 0 bases, with 10 bases separating them. In the authors' workflow: It was from reference gene primer amplification that nucleated cell counts were estimated. Here immunoSEQ multiplex PCR was the method, and the copy in TCRdb shows in-frame clones only, minus some. The V and J calls and clone size come from that table; D and trimming were worked out from the DNA. In the table there are fewer than 150,000 clones, approximately 80% of which are singletons. This sample was included in a study of blood T cell repertoires in COVID-19.

The TCR sequence derives from a woman between 18 and 30 years old who had been exposed to COVID-19. Sequencing was done on a sample of PBMCs or T cells enriched from blood (not recorded which). The rearrangement links TRBV5-4 to TRBJ2-3; tentative D call: TRBD1 (5 bases). The CDR3 DNA follows: TGTGCCAGCAGCTTTGGGGCCCCTAGCACAGATACGCAGTATTTT. Its translation is CASSFGAPSTDTQYF.